The following is a T cell receptor (beta chain) sequence with its context. The antigen is unknown. As to time point: pre-sensitization, week 0. As for treatment: therapeutic diphenylcyclopropenone sensitization with weekly scalp DPC. In the library, unique molecular identifiers were attached to individual cDNA molecules. One entry per CDR3 protein, called by TCRdb with MiXCR from the RACE reads. This sample has nearly 110,000 distinct CDR3 sequences; around 12% occur once, and the top ten carry 1.5% to 2%. This sample stems from a study of human T cells and chemical hapten exposure. Overall study: 2% DPC was applied to 2 cm by 2 cm of upper inner arm skin for sensitization.

General study findings and limits: There was no change with DPC sensitization in TCRs above 1 in 1000 frequency.

Germline V gene sequence: CDR1 SQVTM, CDR2 ANQGSEA. The CDR3 extends over 14 amino acids. V dropped 5 bases and J dropped 2; count of bases not matched to a gene: 6. This specimen was whole blood, taken in connection with sensitization to the hapten diphenylcyclopropenone (DPC). The sequence was obtained from a woman aged 50 to 60 with alopecia areata. Some clones in this sample may be carry-over from other donors' samples. The chain links TRBV29-1 to TRBJ1-1; 9 positions agree with TRBD1. The CDR3 sequence is CSVSPGQGNTEAFF. The CDR3 DNA sequence: TGCAGCGTTTCCCCGGGACAGGGTAACACTGAAGCTTTCTTT.